A selection of T cell receptor beta chains follows, all from one sample in a study of shared clonotypes between healthy human individuals. Measured with immunoSEQ multiplex PCR; TCRdb has only the in-frame clones, and not every one. The sample contains about 2 million clones, 90% to 95% of which appear only once. Sample: naive CD4+ T cells sorted from blood. These receptors all come from a man aged 18 to 29 in good health. Both conserved end residues are part of each CDR3. A D gene is named only where the DNA matches it firmly. The size field is filled for only some rows; it gives once, few, many or a size class.

V	D	J	size	DNA	CDR3
TRBV10-3	TRBD1	TRBJ2-7	.	TGTGCCATCAGTGGTCCCGACAGGGAGACCTACGAGCAGTACTTC	CAISGPDRETYEQYF
TRBV12-2	.	TRBJ2-7	.	TGTGCAAGTCGCTTACCGGGACAGGGGGCGCGGGAGCAGTACTTC	CASRLPGQGAREQYF
TRBV13	TRBD2	TRBJ2-1	.	TGTGCCAGCAGCTTGGGGGACTACACGACAAGAGAGCAGTTCTTC	CASSLGDYTTREQFF
TRBV7-2	TRBD2	TRBJ2-7	.	TGTGCCAGCAGCTTAATGGGGGGACTAGCGGGAGGAAACGAGCAGTACTTC	CASSLMGGLAGGNEQYF
TRBV2	.	TRBJ1-1	.	TGTGCCAGCAGTGAATTAGGTCCGGGGAACACTGAAGCTTTCTTT	CASSELGPGNTEAFF
TRBV5-1	.	TRBJ1-4	.	TGCGCCAGCAGCACGGATCGGAAGGAAAAACTGTTTTTT	CASSTDRKEKLFF
TRBV5-4	.	TRBJ1-3	.	TGTGCCAGCAGCTTACAGGTCTCTGGAAACACCATATATTTT	CASSLQVSGNTIYF
TRBV29-1	.	TRBJ2-7	.	TGCAGCGTTGCGGTGAGAGGGAACTCCTACGAGCAGTACTTC	CSVAVRGNSYEQYF
TRBV7-2	.	TRBJ1-1	many	TGTGCCAGCAGCTTAGCCGGGGTTGAAGCTTTCTTT	CASSLAGVEAFF
TRBV5-1	.	TRBJ2-1	.	TGCGCCAGCAGCTTGGTCAGGGTGTCCTACAATGAGCAGTTCTTC	CASSLVRVSYNEQFF
TRBV18	TRBD1	TRBJ2-6	once	TGTGCCAGCTCAGCTAAGACAGGGCCCTCTGGGGCCAACGTCCTGACTTTC	CASSAKTGPSGANVLTF
TRBV28	TRBD1	TRBJ1-2	.	TGTGCCAGCAGTCCCCCGGGACAGGTACCCCCTGGCTACACCTTC	CASSPPGQVPPGYTF
TRBV6-5	.	TRBJ2-7	.	TGTGCCAGCAGTTTACAGGGCACGGGTTCCTACGAGCAGTACTTC	CASSLQGTGSYEQYF
TRBV6-5	TRBD2	TRBJ2-3	.	TGTGCCAGCAGCCGAACTAGCGCAGATACGCAGTATTTT	CASSRTSADTQYF
TRBV6-1	TRBD1	TRBJ1-1	once	TGTGCCAGCAGTGAAGTAAGACAGGGGATAGCTTTCTTT	CASSEVRQGIAFF
TRBV4-1	.	TRBJ1-6	.	TGCGCCAGCAGCCAATATCACGGCTATTCACCCCTCCACTTT	CASSQYHGYSPLHF
TRBV14	.	TRBJ2-2	.	TGTGCCAGCAGCCAAGGTGCCCACAGACCCACCGGGGAGCTGTTTTTT	CASSQGAHRPTGELFF
TRBV2	TRBD2	TRBJ2-5	.	TGTGCCAGCAGTGAACAAGCAGTCCTAGCGGCAGAGACCCAGTACTTC	CASSEQAVLAAETQYF
TRBV10-3	TRBD1	TRBJ1-6	.	TGTGCCATCAGACCGGGACAGGGGAATTCACCCCTCCACTTT	CAIRPGQGNSPLHF
TRBV5-1	.	TRBJ1-2	.	TGCGCCAGCAGCTTGGCCGAGTCGGTCTCGGGCTACACCTTC	CASSLAESVSGYTF
TRBV7-2	TRBD1	TRBJ1-6	.	TGTGCCAGCAGCTCTCGGGGACAGGGGGCTTTGCCCCTCCACTTT	CASSSRGQGALPLHF
TRBV18	.	TRBJ2-7	once	TGTGCCAGCTCACCAGCTCACGAGCAGTACTTC	CASSPAHEQYF
TRBV18	.	TRBJ1-1	.	TGTGCCAGCTCACCACGCACACAGGTGAACACTGAAGCTTTCTTT	CASSPRTQVNTEAFF
TRBV7-8	TRBD1	TRBJ1-4	.	TGTGCCAGCAGCAGAGAAGGACAGGGGAATGAAAAACTGTTTTTT	CASSREGQGNEKLFF